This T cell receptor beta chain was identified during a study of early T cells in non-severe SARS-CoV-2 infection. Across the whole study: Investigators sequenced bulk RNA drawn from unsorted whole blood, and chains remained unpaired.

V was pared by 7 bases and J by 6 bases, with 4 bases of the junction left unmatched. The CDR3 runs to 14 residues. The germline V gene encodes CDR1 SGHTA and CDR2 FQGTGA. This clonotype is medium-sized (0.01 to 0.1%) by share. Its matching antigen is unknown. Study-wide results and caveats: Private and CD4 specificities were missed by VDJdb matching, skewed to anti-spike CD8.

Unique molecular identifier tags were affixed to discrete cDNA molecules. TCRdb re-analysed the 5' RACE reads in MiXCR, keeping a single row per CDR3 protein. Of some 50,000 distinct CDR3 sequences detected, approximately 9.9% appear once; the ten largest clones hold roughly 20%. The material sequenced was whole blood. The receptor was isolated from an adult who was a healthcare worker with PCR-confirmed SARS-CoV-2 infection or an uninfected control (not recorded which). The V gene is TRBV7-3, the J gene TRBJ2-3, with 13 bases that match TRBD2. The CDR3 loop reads CASKEGLAGDTQYF. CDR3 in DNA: TGTGCCAGCAAGGAGGGACTAGCGGGGGATACGCAGTATTTT.